This T cell receptor (beta chain) was identified during a study of somatic mutations in cytotoxic T cells in rheumatoid arthritis. Across the whole study: Patient blood (30 ml EDTA) was drawn right after diagnosis, before any treatment. Whole-study results and caveats: Statistically, CD8+ T-cell clonality was not significantly distinct between individuals with rheumatoid arthritis and age-matched healthy controls. Each of about an eighth of the 65 patients had a largest CD8+ clone that made up more than 20% of CD8+ cells.

This clone was seen a few times. The antigen remains unidentified. Using immunoSEQ multiplex PCR, the repertoire was profiled, and TCRdb retains in-frame clones only, with some absent. The data show about 15,000 clones, 80% to 95% seen once. Flow cytometry served to check the purity of CD4+ and CD8+ cells, which were isolated by positive magnetic bead selection. Trimming stripped 2 bases from V and 6 bases from J, with 10 bases between. The CDR3 runs to 12 residues. The germline V gene encodes CDR1 GTSNPN and CDR2 SVGIG (reference sequence). Sequenced sample: CD4+ T cells sorted from blood. The genes are TRBV30 and TRBJ1-2, with D possibly TRBD1 on 5 matching bases. The clonotype was recovered from a man between 65 and 79 years old with rheumatoid arthritis. In nucleotides, the CDR3 is TGTGCCTGGAGTACCAGGGCGCATGGCTACACCTTC. Protein product: CAWSTRAHGYTF.